The 8 T cell receptor beta chains reported below all come from one sample, sequenced in a study of Graves' ophthalmopathy and Graves' hyperthyroidism. The TCR beta CDR3 regions underwent amplification from RNA transcripts. A first-round RT-PCR used HTBI primers, followed by a second-round multiplex PCR. TCRdb re-called the multiplex PCR reads through MiXCR, storing one row per CDR3 protein. The data show about 1.2 million distinct CDR3 sequences, about 40% seen once. The material sequenced was peripheral blood or thyroid tissue (not recorded which). The receptors were gathered from an adult man with Graves' hyperthyroidism.

At least ten counts were recorded for this clonotype. The rearrangement uses TRBV27 and TRBJ2-5; D not certain. CDR3 length equals 12 residues. Germline V lookup: CDR1 MNHEY, CDR2 SMNVEV (reference sequence). Trimming removed 4 bases at V and 7 bases at J, with 10 bases between. The CDR3 reads CASSSTPGTQYF. CDR3 coding DNA: TGTGCCAGCAGTTCAACCCCTGGGACCCAGTACTTC.

As for this clonotype: A read error is possible here, since a much larger clone lies one base away. The chain joins TRBV9 to TRBJ1-1, with D unresolved. With 4 bases removed from V and 11 bases from J, the gap between germline ends came to 21 bases. The CDR3 spans 14 residues. Germline CDR1 is SGDLS and CDR2 is YYNGEE. CDR3 in amino acids: CASSPRLGRTFAFF. The CDR3 DNA is TGTGCCAGCAGCCCACGGCTCGGACGGACGTTTGCTTTCTTT.

The chain employs TRBV7-2 and TRBJ2-7; 10 nucleotides agree with TRBD2. This CDR3 is built from 15 residues. The V segment lost 4 bases and the J segment 4 bases; nucleotides outside the gene matches: 7. Germline V gives CDR1 SGHTA, CDR2 FQGNSA. CDR3: CASSSETSGSYEQYF. In nucleotides, the CDR3 is TGTGCCAGCAGCTCCGAGACTAGCGGGTCATACGAGCAGTACTTC. The whole variable domain, remainder taken from reference TRBV7-2 and TRBJ2-7, is GAGVSQSPSNKVTEKGKDVELRCDPISGHTALYWYRQSLGQGLEFLIYFQGNSAPDKSGLPSDRFSAERTGGSVSTLTIQRTQQEDSAVYLCASSSETSGSYEQYFGPGTRLTVT.

The rearrangement links TRBV20-1 to TRBJ2-7, with 7 bases identical to TRBD1. This CDR3 contains 14 residues. Germline loops: CDR1 DFQATT, CDR2 SNEGSKA (reference sequence). V gave up 8 bases and J gave up 1 base; unmatched junction bases: 11. The CDR3 loop reads CSPMSGQSSYEQYF. The CDR3 DNA reads as TGCAGTCCTATGTCGGGACAGAGTTCCTACGAGCAGTACTTC.

Ten or more counts support this clonotype. The chain has TRBV7-9 and TRBJ2-2; D might be TRBD1 (6 bases). V was pared by 5 bases and J by 2 bases, with 12 bases between. This CDR3 contains 15 residues. CDR1 is SEHNR, CDR2 FQNEAQ, per germline (reference sequence). The CDR3 nucleotides read TGTGCCAGCAGCGACAGGAGAACCAACACCGGGGAGCTGTTTTTT. It encodes CASSDRRTNTGELFF.

The chain recombines TRBV10-3 with TRBJ1-1; D is possibly TRBD1 (5 bases). The V gene lost 4 bases and the J gene lost 4 bases, with 10 bases spanning the gap. This CDR3 is 13 amino acids long. Looked up from germline, CDR1 is ENHRY and CDR2 is SYGVKD. The CDR3 DNA reads TGTGCCATCAGTGGGGGGGATTTCACTGAAGCTTTCTTT. Protein sequence: CAISGGDFTEAFF.

This clonotype turned up a few times. The rearrangement uses TRBV7-6 and TRBJ1-2; the D gene is possibly TRBD1 (5 bases). V gave up 5 bases and J gave up 2 bases, with 15 bases separating them. This CDR3 spans 15 amino acids. The germline V gene has CDR1 SGHVS and CDR2 FNYEAQ. The CDR3 region is CASSPRQLANYGYTF. CDR3 in DNA: TGTGCCAGCAGCCCGAGACAGCTAGCAAACTATGGCTACACCTTC. Together with reference TRBV7-6 and TRBJ1-2, the CDR3 gives the full variable domain: GAGVSQSPRYKVTKRGQDVALRCDPISGHVSLYWYRQALGQGPEFLTYFNYEAQQDKSGLPNDRFSAERPEGSISTLTIQRTEQRDSAMYRCASSPRQLANYGYTFGSGTRLTVV.

This clonotype was counted many times. The V gene is TRBV12-3 or TRBV12-4, the J gene TRBJ1-2; the match to TRBD1 covers 11 bases. V lost 4 bases to trimming and J lost 6 bases; unmatched junction nucleotides: 7. The CDR3 sequence is 15 residues long. The CDR3 nucleotides are TGTGCCAGCAGTTCCGGGACAGGGGGTCTGGATGGCTACACCTTC. The encoded protein is CASSSGTGGLDGYTF.